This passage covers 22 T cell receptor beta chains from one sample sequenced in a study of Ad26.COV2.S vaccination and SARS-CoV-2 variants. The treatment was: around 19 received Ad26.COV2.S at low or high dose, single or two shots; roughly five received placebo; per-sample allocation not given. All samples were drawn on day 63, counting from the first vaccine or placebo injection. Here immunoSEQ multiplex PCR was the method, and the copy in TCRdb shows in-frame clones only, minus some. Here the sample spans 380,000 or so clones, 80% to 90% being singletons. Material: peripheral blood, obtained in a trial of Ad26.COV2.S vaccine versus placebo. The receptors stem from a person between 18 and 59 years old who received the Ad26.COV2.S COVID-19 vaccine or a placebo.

Here the CDR3 DNA reads TGTGCCAGCAGCTTGTCGACAGCTTCACCCCTCCACTTT. Its protein product is CASSLSTASPLHF. The rearrangement links TRBV7-2 to TRBJ1-6; tentative D call: TRBD1 (5 bases). V was cut by 3 bases and J by 9 bases, with 9 bases left in between. This CDR3 contains 13 residues. Germline-derived CDR1 and CDR2 are SGHTA and FQGNSA.

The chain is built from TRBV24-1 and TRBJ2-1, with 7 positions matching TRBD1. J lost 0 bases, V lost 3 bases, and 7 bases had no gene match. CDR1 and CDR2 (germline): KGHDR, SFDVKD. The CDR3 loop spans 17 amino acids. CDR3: CATSDGPAGGSYNEQFF. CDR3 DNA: TGTGCCACCAGTGATGGACCGGCAGGGGGCTCCTACAATGAGCAGTTCTTC.

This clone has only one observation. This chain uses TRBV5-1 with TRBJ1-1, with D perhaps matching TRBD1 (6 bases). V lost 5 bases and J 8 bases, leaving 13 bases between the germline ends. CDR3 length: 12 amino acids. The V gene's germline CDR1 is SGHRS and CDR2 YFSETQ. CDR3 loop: CASRAQQGEAFF. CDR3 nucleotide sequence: TGCGCCAGCAGGGCCCAACAGGGAGAAGCTTTCTTT.

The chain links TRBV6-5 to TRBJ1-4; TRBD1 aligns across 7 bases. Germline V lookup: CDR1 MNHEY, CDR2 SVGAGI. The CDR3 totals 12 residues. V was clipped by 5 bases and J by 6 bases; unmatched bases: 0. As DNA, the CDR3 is TGTGCCAGCAGTACAGGGGATGAAAAACTGTTTTTT. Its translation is CASSTGDEKLFF.

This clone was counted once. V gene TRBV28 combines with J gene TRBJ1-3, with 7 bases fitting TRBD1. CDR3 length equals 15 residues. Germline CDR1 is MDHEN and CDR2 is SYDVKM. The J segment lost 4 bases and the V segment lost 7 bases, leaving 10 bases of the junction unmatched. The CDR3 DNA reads TGTGCCAGCAATCGTAACAGGGGACACGGAAACACCATATATTTT. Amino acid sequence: CASNRNRGHGNTIYF.

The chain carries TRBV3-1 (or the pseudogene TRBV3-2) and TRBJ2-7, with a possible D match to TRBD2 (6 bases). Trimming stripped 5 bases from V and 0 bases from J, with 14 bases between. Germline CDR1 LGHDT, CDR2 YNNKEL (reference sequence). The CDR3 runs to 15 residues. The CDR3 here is CASSGGLLPSYEQYF. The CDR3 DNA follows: TGTGCCAGCAGCGGGGGACTGCTGCCCTCCTACGAGCAGTACTTC.

The CDR3 is CASSRWGQARYF. The CDR3, as DNA: TGTGCCAGCAGCCGATGGGGGCAGGCCCGGTACTTC. The chain links TRBV5-6 to TRBJ2-5, with D perhaps TRBD1 (6 bases). Trimming stripped 4 bases from V and 13 bases from J, with 17 bases between. Germline assignment: CDR1 SGHDT and CDR2 YYEEEE. This CDR3 contains 12 residues.

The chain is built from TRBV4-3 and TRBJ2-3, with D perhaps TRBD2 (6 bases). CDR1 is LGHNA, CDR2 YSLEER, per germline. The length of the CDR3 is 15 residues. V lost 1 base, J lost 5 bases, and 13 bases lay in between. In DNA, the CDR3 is TGCGCCAGCAGCCAAGCACTAGCCCGGGGAGATACGCAGTATTTT. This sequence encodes CASSQALARGDTQYF.

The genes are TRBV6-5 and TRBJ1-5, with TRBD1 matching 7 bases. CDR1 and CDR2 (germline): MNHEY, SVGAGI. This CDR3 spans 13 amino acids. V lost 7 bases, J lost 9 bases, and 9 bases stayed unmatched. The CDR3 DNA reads TGTGCCAGCACCTACCAGGGGGTCTGGCCCCAGCATTTT. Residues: CASTYQGVWPQHF.

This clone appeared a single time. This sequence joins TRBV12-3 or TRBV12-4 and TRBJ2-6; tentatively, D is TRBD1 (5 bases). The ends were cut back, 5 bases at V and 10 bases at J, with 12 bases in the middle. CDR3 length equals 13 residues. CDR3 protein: CASSHSRGNVLTF. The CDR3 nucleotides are TGTGCCAGCAGTCACTCAAGGGGTAACGTCCTGACTTTC.

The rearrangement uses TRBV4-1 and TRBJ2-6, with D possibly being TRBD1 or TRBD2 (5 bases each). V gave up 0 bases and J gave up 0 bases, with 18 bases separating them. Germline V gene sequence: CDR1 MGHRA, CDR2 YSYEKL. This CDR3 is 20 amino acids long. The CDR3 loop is CASSQESEWGFISGANVLTF. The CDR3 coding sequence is TGCGCCAGCAGCCAAGAGTCTGAATGGGGGTTTATCTCTGGGGCCAACGTCCTGACTTTC.

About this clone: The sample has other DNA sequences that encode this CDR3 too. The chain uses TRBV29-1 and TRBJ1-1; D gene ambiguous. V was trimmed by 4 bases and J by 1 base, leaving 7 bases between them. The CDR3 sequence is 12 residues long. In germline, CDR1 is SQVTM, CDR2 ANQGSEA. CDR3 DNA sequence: TGCAGCGTTGGCGGCGGGAACACTGAAGCTTTCTTT. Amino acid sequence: CSVGGGNTEAFF.

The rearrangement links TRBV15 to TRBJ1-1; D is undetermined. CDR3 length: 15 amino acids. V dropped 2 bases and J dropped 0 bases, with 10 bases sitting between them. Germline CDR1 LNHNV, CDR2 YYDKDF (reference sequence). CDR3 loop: CATSRTSTVNTEAFF. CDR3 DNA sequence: TGTGCCACCAGCAGAACTTCGACTGTGAACACTGAAGCTTTCTTT.

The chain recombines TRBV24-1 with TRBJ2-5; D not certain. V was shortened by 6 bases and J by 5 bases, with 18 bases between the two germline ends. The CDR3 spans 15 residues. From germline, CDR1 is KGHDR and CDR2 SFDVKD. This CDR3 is CATSPGGLALETQYF. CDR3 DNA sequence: TGTGCCACCAGTCCGGGCGGTCTGGCTTTGGAGACCCAGTACTTC.

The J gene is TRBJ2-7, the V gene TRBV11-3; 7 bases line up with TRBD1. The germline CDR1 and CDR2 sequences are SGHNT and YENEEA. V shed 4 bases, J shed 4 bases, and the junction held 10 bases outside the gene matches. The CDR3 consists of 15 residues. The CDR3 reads CASSSPRQGNYEQYF. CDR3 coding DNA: TGTGCCAGCAGCTCACCGAGACAGGGAAATTACGAGCAGTACTTC.

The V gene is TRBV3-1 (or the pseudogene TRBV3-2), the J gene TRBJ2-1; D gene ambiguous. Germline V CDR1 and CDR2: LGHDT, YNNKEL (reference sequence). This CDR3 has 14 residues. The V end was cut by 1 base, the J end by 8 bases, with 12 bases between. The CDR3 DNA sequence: TGTGCCAGCAGCCAAGTGGGCGGCGGCGATGAGCAGTTCTTC. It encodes CASSQVGGGDEQFF.

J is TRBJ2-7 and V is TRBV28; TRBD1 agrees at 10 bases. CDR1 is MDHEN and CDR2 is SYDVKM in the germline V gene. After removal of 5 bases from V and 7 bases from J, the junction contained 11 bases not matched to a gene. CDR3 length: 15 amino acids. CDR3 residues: CASSGAGTGAQEQYF. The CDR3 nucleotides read TGTGCCAGCAGTGGAGCCGGGACAGGGGCTCAGGAGCAGTACTTC.

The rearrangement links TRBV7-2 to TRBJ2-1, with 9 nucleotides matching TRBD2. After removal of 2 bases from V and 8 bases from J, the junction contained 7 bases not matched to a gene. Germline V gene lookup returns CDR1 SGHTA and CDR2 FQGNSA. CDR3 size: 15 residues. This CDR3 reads CASSLPGGGADEQFF. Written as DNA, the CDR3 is TGTGCCAGCAGCTTACCCGGCGGGGGGGCAGATGAGCAGTTCTTC.

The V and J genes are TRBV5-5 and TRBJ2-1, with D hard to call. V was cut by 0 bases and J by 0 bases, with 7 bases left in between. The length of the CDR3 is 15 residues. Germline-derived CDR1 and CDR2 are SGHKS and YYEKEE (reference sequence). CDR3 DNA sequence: TGTGCCAGCAGCTTGGTCGTTAGCTCCTACAATGAGCAGTTCTTC. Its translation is CASSLVVSSYNEQFF.

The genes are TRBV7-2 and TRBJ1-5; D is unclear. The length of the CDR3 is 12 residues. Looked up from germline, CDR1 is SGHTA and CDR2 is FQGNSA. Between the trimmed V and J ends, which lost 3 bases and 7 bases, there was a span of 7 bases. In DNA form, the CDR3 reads TGTGCCAGCAGCTTGACAAACCAGCCCCAGCATTTT. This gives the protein CASSLTNQPQHF.

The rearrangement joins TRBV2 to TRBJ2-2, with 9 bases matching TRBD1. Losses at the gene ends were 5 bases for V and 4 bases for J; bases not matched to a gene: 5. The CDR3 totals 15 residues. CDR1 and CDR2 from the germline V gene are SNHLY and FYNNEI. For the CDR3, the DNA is TGTGCCAGCAGTCTAGGACAGGGGCCCACCGGGGAGCTGTTTTTT. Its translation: CASSLGQGPTGELFF.

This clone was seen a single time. The CDR3 sequence is CASSESYEQYF. The DNA of the CDR3 is TGTGCCAGCAGTGAAAGCTACGAGCAGTACTTC. The J gene is TRBJ2-7, the V gene TRBV11-3, with D unresolved. The V end was cut by 6 bases, the J end by 3 bases, with 6 bases between. Germline V lookup: CDR1 SGHNT, CDR2 YENEEA. The CDR3 sequence is 11 residues long.